Listed below are T cell receptor beta chains from one sample, sequenced in a study of blood T cell repertoires in COVID-19. Sequencing was performed with immunoSEQ multiplex PCR; in TCRdb, only in-frame clones are kept and a portion is missing. The data contain 80,000 to 100,000 clones, approximately 84% of them singletons. What was sequenced was peripheral blood. The receptors stem from a man between 60 and 75 years old with acute or convalescent COVID-19. CDR3s include the opening cysteine and the closing phenylalanine or tryptophan. D genes are given only for firm matches. Where a row states a size, it is once, few, many or the class of an expanded clone; other rows omit it.

v_gene: TRBV21-1
d_gene: NA
j_gene: TRBJ2-7
abundance: few
CDR3nt: TGTGCCAGCTTTCTCAGTAAGAATCAGAAAGTCTACGAGCAGTACTTC
CDR3aa: CASFLSKNQKVYEQYF

v_gene: TRBV11-3
d_gene: NA
j_gene: TRBJ1-2
abundance: few
CDR3nt: TGTGCCAGCAGCTTAGAAGGAGATGGCTACACCTTC
CDR3aa: CASSLEGDGYTF

v_gene: TRBV19
d_gene: NA
j_gene: TRBJ2-1
abundance: NA
CDR3nt: TGTGCCAGTAGTATAGTTCCTCCCGGGTGGAATGAGCAGTTCTTC
CDR3aa: CASSIVPPGWNEQFF

v_gene: TRBV21-1
d_gene: NA
j_gene: TRBJ2-3
abundance: NA
CDR3nt: TGTGCCAGCAGCAAACGGCCCCATCTAGCGGGAGGGCCTTTGACAGATACGCAGTATTTT
CDR3aa: CASSKRPHLAGGPLTDTQYF

v_gene: TRBV6-2/TRBV6-3
d_gene: TRBD2
j_gene: TRBJ2-5
abundance: NA
CDR3nt: TGTGCCAGCAGTTACCTCCAGCGGGGGGGCCCAGGGACGGGAGAGACCCAGTACTTC
CDR3aa: CASSYLQRGGPGTGETQYF

v_gene: TRBV3-1/TRBV3-2
d_gene: NA
j_gene: TRBJ2-7
abundance: NA
CDR3nt: TGTGCCAGCAGTATCCGGACAACCGCGGCCAGCGAGCAGTACTTC
CDR3aa: CASSIRTTAASEQYF

v_gene: TRBV10-3
d_gene: NA
j_gene: TRBJ1-2
abundance: NA
CDR3nt: TGTGCCATCAGTGAGGACTTAAACTATGGCTACACCTTC
CDR3aa: CAISEDLNYGYTF

v_gene: TRBV11-2
d_gene: TRBD1
j_gene: TRBJ1-4
abundance: NA
CDR3nt: TGTGCCAGCAGCCCCCCGACGACGGGACAGGTAGTCGGGAATGAAAAACTGTTTTTT
CDR3aa: CASSPPTTGQVVGNEKLFF

v_gene: TRBV5-1
d_gene: NA
j_gene: TRBJ2-7
abundance: NA
CDR3nt: TGCGCCAGCAGCCCCGAATCGGGGGTCGAGCAGTACTTC
CDR3aa: CASSPESGVEQYF

v_gene: TRBV18
d_gene: NA
j_gene: TRBJ1-2
abundance: NA
CDR3nt: TGTGCCAGCTCACTTATGTTTCCGGGTGCGGAGTATGGCTACACCTTC
CDR3aa: CASSLMFPGAEYGYTF

v_gene: TRBV3-1/TRBV3-2
d_gene: NA
j_gene: TRBJ1-1
abundance: NA
CDR3nt: TGTGCCAGCAGCCAAAATTCTGTCACTGAAGCTTTCTTT
CDR3aa: CASSQNSVTEAFF

v_gene: TRBV6-5
d_gene: NA
j_gene: TRBJ1-2
abundance: NA
CDR3nt: TGTGCCAGCAGACTTGGCCGGGGAAACTATGGCTACACCTTC
CDR3aa: CASRLGRGNYGYTF

v_gene: TRBV28
d_gene: NA
j_gene: TRBJ2-2
abundance: NA
CDR3nt: TGTGCCAGCAGTTTGCGGGCTGGCACCGGGGAGCTGTTTTTT
CDR3aa: CASSLRAGTGELFF

v_gene: TRBV9
d_gene: NA
j_gene: TRBJ1-1
abundance: NA
CDR3nt: TGTGCCAGCAGCCCCACAGGGAAAAACACTGAAGCTTTCTTT
CDR3aa: CASSPTGKNTEAFF

v_gene: TRBV7-2
d_gene: TRBD1
j_gene: TRBJ1-3
abundance: few
CDR3nt: TGTGCCAGCAGCCAGAAAGGGACAGGGCGGGGAAACACCATATATTTT
CDR3aa: CASSQKGTGRGNTIYF

v_gene: TRBV6-5
d_gene: NA
j_gene: TRBJ1-2
abundance: NA
CDR3nt: TGTGCCAGCACCTCACAGGGAAACGGTGGCTACACCTTC
CDR3aa: CASTSQGNGGYTF

v_gene: TRBV7-9
d_gene: NA
j_gene: TRBJ2-7
abundance: NA
CDR3nt: TGTGCCAGCAGCTTACAGGGCGAAGGAGACGAGCAGTACTTC
CDR3aa: CASSLQGEGDEQYF

v_gene: TRBV10-3
d_gene: TRBD1
j_gene: TRBJ2-2
abundance: NA
CDR3nt: TGTGCCATCACTCCGGACAGGGGTTATACCGGGGAGCTGTTTTTT
CDR3aa: CAITPDRGYTGELFF

v_gene: TRBV7-3
d_gene: NA
j_gene: TRBJ2-5
abundance: few
CDR3nt: TGTGCCAGCAGCCCAATGGGGCAAGGGGGAGAGACCCAGTACTTC
CDR3aa: CASSPMGQGGETQYF

v_gene: TRBV27
d_gene: TRBD1
j_gene: TRBJ1-5
abundance: NA
CDR3nt: TGTGCCAGCAGTTTCTATGGACAGGACAATCAGCCCCAGCATTTT
CDR3aa: CASSFYGQDNQPQHF

v_gene: TRBV7-9
d_gene: NA
j_gene: TRBJ2-1
abundance: NA
CDR3nt: TGTGCCAGCAGCCAAGACAGGTTAGGGAAATACAATGAGCAGTTCTTC
CDR3aa: CASSQDRLGKYNEQFF

v_gene: TRBV27
d_gene: NA
j_gene: TRBJ2-3
abundance: NA
CDR3nt: TGTGCCAGCAGTTCGGACTATACAGATACGCAGTATTTT
CDR3aa: CASSSDYTDTQYF

v_gene: TRBV11-3
d_gene: TRBD2
j_gene: TRBJ2-5
abundance: few
CDR3nt: TGTGCCAGCAGCTCGGGACTAGCGGGGGGGGAAGAGACCCAGTACTTC
CDR3aa: CASSSGLAGGEETQYF

v_gene: TRBV7-3
d_gene: NA
j_gene: TRBJ2-1
abundance: NA
CDR3nt: TGTGCCAGCAGCCGCACAGGGAGCTCCTACAATGAGCAGTTCTTC
CDR3aa: CASSRTGSSYNEQFF

v_gene: TRBV4-3
d_gene: NA
j_gene: TRBJ2-5
abundance: once
CDR3nt: TGCGCCAGCAGCCAAGATAGCAACAGGCTAGAGACCCAGTACTTC
CDR3aa: CASSQDSNRLETQYF

v_gene: TRBV5-4
d_gene: TRBD1
j_gene: TRBJ1-1
abundance: NA
CDR3nt: TGTGCCAGCAGCCCCACAGGGGGTCCACGACCTAACACTGAAGCTTTCTTT
CDR3aa: CASSPTGGPRPNTEAFF

v_gene: TRBV28
d_gene: TRBD1
j_gene: TRBJ2-3
abundance: NA
CDR3nt: TGTGCCAGCAGCCCAGCCGGGACAGGAATCGGACCAGTCACAGATACGCAGTATTTT
CDR3aa: CASSPAGTGIGPVTDTQYF

v_gene: TRBV7-2
d_gene: NA
j_gene: TRBJ2-7
abundance: NA
CDR3nt: TGTGCCAGCAGCTTTTCGGGAAATGTCTACGAGCAGTACTTC
CDR3aa: CASSFSGNVYEQYF

v_gene: TRBV27
d_gene: TRBD2
j_gene: TRBJ2-1
abundance: few
CDR3nt: TGTGCCAGCAGTTCCCCTAGCGGGAGTGGGATCGATGAGCAGTTCTTC
CDR3aa: CASSSPSGSGIDEQFF

v_gene: TRBV5-6
d_gene: NA
j_gene: TRBJ1-3
abundance: NA
CDR3nt: TGTGCCAGCAGCTATGGCCAGGGTACCTCTGGAAACACCATATATTTT
CDR3aa: CASSYGQGTSGNTIYF

v_gene: TRBV5-8
d_gene: TRBD1
j_gene: TRBJ2-2
abundance: NA
CDR3nt: TGTGCCAGCAGCTTGGGGTCAGGGGGCGATACCGGGGAGCTGTTTTTT
CDR3aa: CASSLGSGGDTGELFF

v_gene: TRBV2
d_gene: NA
j_gene: TRBJ1-4
abundance: NA
CDR3nt: TGTGCCAGCAGACCCGGGGACTCTGGGGATGAAAAACTGTTTTTT
CDR3aa: CASRPGDSGDEKLFF

v_gene: TRBV19
d_gene: TRBD2
j_gene: TRBJ2-7
abundance: NA
CDR3nt: TGTGCCAGTAGTCCTCCACGGGACTATTCCTACGAGCAGTACTTC
CDR3aa: CASSPPRDYSYEQYF

v_gene: TRBV4-1
d_gene: NA
j_gene: TRBJ2-1
abundance: NA
CDR3nt: TGCGCCAGCAGCCAAACGCCGAGCTCCTACAATGAGCAGTTCTTC
CDR3aa: CASSQTPSSYNEQFF

v_gene: TRBV6-4
d_gene: TRBD2
j_gene: TRBJ2-3
abundance: NA
CDR3nt: TGTGCCAGCAGTGACTCTGGCGGGAGAAGCACAGATACGCAGTATTTT
CDR3aa: CASSDSGGRSTDTQYF

v_gene: TRBV7-8
d_gene: TRBD1
j_gene: TRBJ1-6
abundance: once
CDR3nt: TGTGCCAGCAGCTCCCAGGGGGGAGCCTCCTATAATTCACCCCTCCACTTT
CDR3aa: CASSSQGGASYNSPLHF

v_gene: TRBV19
d_gene: NA
j_gene: TRBJ2-5
abundance: NA
CDR3nt: TGTGCCAGTAGTCCCCGGGACACCGGGGCCCGATACTTC
CDR3aa: CASSPRDTGARYF

v_gene: TRBV6-1
d_gene: TRBD1
j_gene: TRBJ2-3
abundance: NA
CDR3nt: TGTGCCAGCAGTCGGACAGGGGGCGGCACAGATACGCAGTATTTT
CDR3aa: CASSRTGGGTDTQYF

v_gene: TRBV6-1
d_gene: NA
j_gene: TRBJ2-7
abundance: once
CDR3nt: TGTGCCAGCAGTGACCAGGGAAGGCGTTACGAGCAGTACTTC
CDR3aa: CASSDQGRRYEQYF

v_gene: TRBV5-6
d_gene: NA
j_gene: TRBJ1-2
abundance: NA
CDR3nt: TGTGCCAGCAGCTTTGCTGCAGGGGTGCATTCTTATGGCTACACCTTC
CDR3aa: CASSFAAGVHSYGYTF

v_gene: TRBV7-8
d_gene: NA
j_gene: TRBJ1-6
abundance: NA
CDR3nt: TGTGCCAGCAGCCCCGTTTGGGGCGCTTCCGTAGTGGATTCACCCCTCCACTTT
CDR3aa: CASSPVWGASVVDSPLHF

v_gene: TRBV6-5
d_gene: NA
j_gene: TRBJ2-1
abundance: NA
CDR3nt: TGTGCCAGCAGTTCGACCGGGGATGGTGAGCAGTTCTTC
CDR3aa: CASSSTGDGEQFF

v_gene: TRBV9
d_gene: NA
j_gene: TRBJ1-2
abundance: NA
CDR3nt: TGTGCCAGCAGCGCCTCGACAGTCAACTATGGCTACACCTTC
CDR3aa: CASSASTVNYGYTF

v_gene: TRBV27
d_gene: NA
j_gene: TRBJ1-1
abundance: NA
CDR3nt: TGTGCCAGCAGTCGACCTGGGCGTGAAGCTTTCTTT
CDR3aa: CASSRPGREAFF

v_gene: TRBV5-6
d_gene: NA
j_gene: TRBJ1-3
abundance: NA
CDR3nt: TGTGCCAGCAGCTTTCTGTCCTCTGGAAACACCATATATTTT
CDR3aa: CASSFLSSGNTIYF

v_gene: TRBV24-1
d_gene: NA
j_gene: TRBJ2-2
abundance: NA
CDR3nt: TGTGCCACCAGTGATCCACCAGGACTAAACACCGGGGAGCTGTTTTTT
CDR3aa: CATSDPPGLNTGELFF

v_gene: TRBV15
d_gene: TRBD1
j_gene: TRBJ2-1
abundance: NA
CDR3nt: TGTGCCACCAGCAGAGGGGGACAGGGGGCCTACAATGAGCAGTTCTTC
CDR3aa: CATSRGGQGAYNEQFF

v_gene: TRBV7-2
d_gene: NA
j_gene: TRBJ2-7
abundance: NA
CDR3nt: TGTGCCAGCAGCTTTAGAGGCAGGGCAACTTCCGAGCAGTACTTC
CDR3aa: CASSFRGRATSEQYF

v_gene: TRBV6-5
d_gene: NA
j_gene: TRBJ1-2
abundance: few
CDR3nt: TGTGCCAGCAGTAGAGACCGGGGGAAGAGCTATGGCTACACCTTC
CDR3aa: CASSRDRGKSYGYTF

v_gene: TRBV3-1/TRBV3-2
d_gene: NA
j_gene: TRBJ1-4
abundance: NA
CDR3nt: TGTGCCAGCAGTAACAGGGCAGGTAATGAAAAACTGTTTTTT
CDR3aa: CASSNRAGNEKLFF

v_gene: TRBV19
d_gene: TRBD2
j_gene: TRBJ2-1
abundance: NA
CDR3nt: TGTGCCAGTAGTATAGATGTGGGAGGGGATGAGCAGTTCTTC
CDR3aa: CASSIDVGGDEQFF

v_gene: TRBV18
d_gene: TRBD1
j_gene: TRBJ1-4
abundance: NA
CDR3nt: TGTGCCAGCTCACCAGACAGGGGAGAAAAACTGTTTTTT
CDR3aa: CASSPDRGEKLFF

v_gene: TRBV30
d_gene: NA
j_gene: TRBJ1-6
abundance: once
CDR3nt: TGTGCCTGGAGTGTTGCAGGGAATTCACCCCTCCACTTT
CDR3aa: CAWSVAGNSPLHF

v_gene: TRBV9
d_gene: TRBD1
j_gene: TRBJ2-7
abundance: NA
CDR3nt: TGTGCCAGCAGCGGGACAGGGAACTACGAGCAGTACTTC
CDR3aa: CASSGTGNYEQYF

v_gene: TRBV28
d_gene: TRBD2
j_gene: TRBJ2-2
abundance: NA
CDR3nt: TGTGCCAGCAGTTTACTTAGCGGGGCGAACACCGGGGAGCTGTTTTTT
CDR3aa: CASSLLSGANTGELFF